The T cell receptor beta chain described here comes from a study of T cells in Graves' hyperthyroidism and ophthalmopathy. The ends lost 10 bases at V and 5 bases at J; junction bases unmatched: 11. Germline assignment: CDR1 MDHEN and CDR2 SYDVKM. The CDR3 runs to 13 residues. In its sample, this clonotype was seen many times. Researchers amplified the TCR beta CDR3 regions from RNA transcripts. Initially, a first-round RT-PCR of the TCR CDR3 employed the HTBI primer set. TCRdb re-derived calls from the multiplex PCR reads in MiXCR, one entry per CDR3 protein. In the table there are fewer than 850,000 distinct CDR3 sequences, 17% of which are singletons.

The chain links TRBV28 to TRBJ2-7, with 7 positions matching TRBD2. The sequence came from a man aged 45-60 years with Graves' hyperthyroidism. Sequencing was done on a sample of blood. The CDR3 loop reads CATRTLAGDEQYF. CDR3 DNA: TGTGCCACCCGGACTCTCGCGGGGGACGAGCAGTACTTC. Using reference TRBV28 and TRBJ2-7 for the parts outside the CDR3, the full variable domain is DVKVTQSSRYLVKRTGEKVFLECVQDMDHENMFWYRQDPGLGLRLIYFSYDVKMKEKGDIPEGYSVSREKKERFSLILESASTNQTSMYLCATRTLAGDEQYFGPGTRLTVT.